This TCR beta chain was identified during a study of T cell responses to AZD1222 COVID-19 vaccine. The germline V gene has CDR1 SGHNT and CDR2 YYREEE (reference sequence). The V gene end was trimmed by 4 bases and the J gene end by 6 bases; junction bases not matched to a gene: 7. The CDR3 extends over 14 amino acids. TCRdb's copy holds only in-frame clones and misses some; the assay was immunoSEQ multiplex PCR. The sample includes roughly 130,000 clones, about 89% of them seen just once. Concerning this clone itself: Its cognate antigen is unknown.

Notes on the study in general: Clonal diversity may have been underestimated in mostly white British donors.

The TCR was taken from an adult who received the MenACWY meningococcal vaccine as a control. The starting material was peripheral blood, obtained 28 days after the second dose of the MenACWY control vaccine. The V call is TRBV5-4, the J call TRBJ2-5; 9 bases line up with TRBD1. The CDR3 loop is CASSAGDRVKTQYF. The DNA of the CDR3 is TGTGCCAGCAGCGCGGGGGACAGGGTAAAGACCCAGTACTTC.